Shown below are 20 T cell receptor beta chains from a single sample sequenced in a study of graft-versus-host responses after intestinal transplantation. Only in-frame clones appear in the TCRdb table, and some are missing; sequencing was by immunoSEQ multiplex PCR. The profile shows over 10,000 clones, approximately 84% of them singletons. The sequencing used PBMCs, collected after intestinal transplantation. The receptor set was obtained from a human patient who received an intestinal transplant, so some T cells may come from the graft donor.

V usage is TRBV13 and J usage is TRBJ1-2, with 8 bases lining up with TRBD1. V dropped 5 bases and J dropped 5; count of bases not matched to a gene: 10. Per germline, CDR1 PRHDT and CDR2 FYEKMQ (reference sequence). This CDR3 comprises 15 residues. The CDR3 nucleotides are TGTGCCAGCAGCGGCTTGGACAGGGATGGGTATGGCTACACCTTC. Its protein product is CASSGLDRDGYGYTF.

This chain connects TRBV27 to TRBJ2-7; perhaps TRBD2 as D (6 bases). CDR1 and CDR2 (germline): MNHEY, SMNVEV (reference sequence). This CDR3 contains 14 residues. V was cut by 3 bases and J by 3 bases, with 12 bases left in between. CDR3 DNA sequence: TGTGCCAGCAGTTTTGCGGGGTTGAGCTACGAGCAGTACTTC. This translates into CASSFAGLSYEQYF.

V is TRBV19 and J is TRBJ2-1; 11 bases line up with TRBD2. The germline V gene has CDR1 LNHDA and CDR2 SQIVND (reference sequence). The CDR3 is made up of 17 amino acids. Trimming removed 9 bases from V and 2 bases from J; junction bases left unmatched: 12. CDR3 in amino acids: CASNPGLGLAAYNEQFF. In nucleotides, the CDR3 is TGTGCCAGCAACCCCGGGTTGGGACTAGCGGCCTACAATGAGCAGTTCTTC.

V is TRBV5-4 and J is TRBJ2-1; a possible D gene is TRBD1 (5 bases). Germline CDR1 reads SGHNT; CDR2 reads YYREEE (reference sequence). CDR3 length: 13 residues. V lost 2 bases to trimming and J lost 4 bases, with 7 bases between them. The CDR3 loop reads CASSLPGYNEQFF. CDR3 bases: TGTGCCAGCAGCTTACCAGGGTACAATGAGCAGTTCTTC.

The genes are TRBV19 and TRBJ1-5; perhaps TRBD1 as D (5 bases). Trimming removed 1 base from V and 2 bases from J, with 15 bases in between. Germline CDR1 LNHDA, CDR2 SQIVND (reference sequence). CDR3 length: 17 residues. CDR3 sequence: CASSIGAGRVGNQPQHF. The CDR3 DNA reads TGTGCCAGTAGTATAGGGGCGGGCAGGGTAGGCAATCAGCCCCAGCATTTT.

CDR3 coding DNA: TGTGCCAGCAGCTTAGGGGGGGATATGTACGAGCAGTACTTC. Translation gives CASSLGGDMYEQYF. The rearrangement links TRBV11-3 to TRBJ2-7; perhaps TRBD2 as D (6 bases). The CDR3 covers 14 residues. CDR1 is SGHNT, CDR2 YENEEA, per germline. The V gene lost 1 base and the J gene lost 4 bases, with 11 bases spanning the gap.

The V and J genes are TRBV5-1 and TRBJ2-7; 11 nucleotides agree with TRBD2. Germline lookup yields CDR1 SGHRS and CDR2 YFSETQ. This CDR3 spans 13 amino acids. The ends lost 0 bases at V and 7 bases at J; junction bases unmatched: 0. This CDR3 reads CASSLGLAGEQYF. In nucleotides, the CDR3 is TGCGCCAGCAGCTTGGGACTAGCGGGAGAGCAGTACTTC.

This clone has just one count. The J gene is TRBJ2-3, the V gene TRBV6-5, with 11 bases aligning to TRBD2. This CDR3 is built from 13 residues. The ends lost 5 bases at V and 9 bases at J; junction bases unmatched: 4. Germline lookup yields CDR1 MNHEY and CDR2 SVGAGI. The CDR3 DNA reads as TGTGCCAGCAGTCTTTGGACTAGCGGGACGCAGTATTTT. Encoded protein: CASSLWTSGTQYF.

The CDR3 sequence: CAWSAGLAVGNEQFF. In DNA, the CDR3 is TGTGCCTGGAGTGCCGGACTAGCGGTGGGCAATGAGCAGTTCTTC. This chain connects TRBV30 to TRBJ2-1; 10 nucleotides align to TRBD2. Trimming cost V 1 base and J 6 bases; bases outside gene matches: 6. Germline V CDR1 and CDR2: GTSNPN, SVGIG (reference sequence). The CDR3 loop spans 15 amino acids.

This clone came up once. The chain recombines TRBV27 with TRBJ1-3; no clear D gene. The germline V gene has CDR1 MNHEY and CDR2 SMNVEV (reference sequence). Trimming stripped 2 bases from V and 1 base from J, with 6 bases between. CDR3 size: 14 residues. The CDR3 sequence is CASSLLSSGNTIYF. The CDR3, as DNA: TGTGCCAGCAGTTTACTATCATCTGGAAACACCATATATTTT.

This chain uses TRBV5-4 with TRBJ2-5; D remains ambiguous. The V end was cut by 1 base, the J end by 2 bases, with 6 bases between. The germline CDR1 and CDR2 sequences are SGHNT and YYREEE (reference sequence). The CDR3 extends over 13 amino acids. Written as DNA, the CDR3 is TGTGCCAGCAGCTTGCAGGTACAAGAGACCCAGTACTTC. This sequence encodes CASSLQVQETQYF.

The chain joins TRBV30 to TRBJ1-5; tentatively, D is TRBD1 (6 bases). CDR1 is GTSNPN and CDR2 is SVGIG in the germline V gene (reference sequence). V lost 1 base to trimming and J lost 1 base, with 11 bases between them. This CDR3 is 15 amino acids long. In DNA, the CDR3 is TGTGCCTGGAGTGGGGGGCAGGGGAGCAATCAGCCCCAGCATTTT. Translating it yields CAWSGGQGSNQPQHF.

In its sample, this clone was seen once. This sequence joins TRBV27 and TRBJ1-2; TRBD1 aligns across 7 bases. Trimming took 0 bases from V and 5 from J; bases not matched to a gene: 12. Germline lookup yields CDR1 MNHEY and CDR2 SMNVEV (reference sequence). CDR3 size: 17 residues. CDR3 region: CASSLSSAEGAIYGYTF. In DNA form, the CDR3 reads TGTGCCAGCAGTTTATCGTCGGCGGAGGGGGCTATTTATGGCTACACCTTC.

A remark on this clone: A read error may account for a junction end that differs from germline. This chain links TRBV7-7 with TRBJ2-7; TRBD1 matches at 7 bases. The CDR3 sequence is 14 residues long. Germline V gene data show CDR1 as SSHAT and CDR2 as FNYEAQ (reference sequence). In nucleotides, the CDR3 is TGTGCTAGCAGCATACCGACAGGGTCCTACGAGCAGTACTTC. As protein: CASSIPTGSYEQYF. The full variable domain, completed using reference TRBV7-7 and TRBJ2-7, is GAGVSQSPRYKVTKRGQDVTLRCDPISSHATLYWYQQALGQGPEFLTYFNYEAQPDKSGLPSDRFSAERPEGSISTLTIQRTEQRDSAMYRCASSIPTGSYEQYFGPGTRLTVT.

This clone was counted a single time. The chain's CDR3 is CASSILGFDTGELFF. The DNA for the CDR3 is TGTGCCAGTAGTATACTAGGGTTTGACACCGGGGAGCTGTTTTTT. This rearrangement joins TRBV19 to TRBJ2-2; D is uncertain. V gave up 2 bases and J gave up 3 bases, with 10 bases separating them. Germline V gene sequence: CDR1 LNHDA, CDR2 SQIVND (reference sequence). The CDR3 sequence is 15 residues long.

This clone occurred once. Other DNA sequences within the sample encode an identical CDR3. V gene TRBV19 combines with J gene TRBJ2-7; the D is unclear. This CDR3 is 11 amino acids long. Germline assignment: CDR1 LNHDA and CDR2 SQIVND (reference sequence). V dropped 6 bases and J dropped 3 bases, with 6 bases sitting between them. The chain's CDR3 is CASSNFYEQYF. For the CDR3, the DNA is TGTGCCAGTAGCAATTTCTACGAGCAGTACTTC.

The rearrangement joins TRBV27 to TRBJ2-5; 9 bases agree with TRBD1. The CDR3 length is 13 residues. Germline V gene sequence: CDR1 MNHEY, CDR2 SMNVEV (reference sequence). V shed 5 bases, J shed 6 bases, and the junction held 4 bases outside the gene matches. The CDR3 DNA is TGTGCCAGCAGTAAGGACAGGGGAAAGACCCAGTACTTC. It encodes CASSKDRGKTQYF.

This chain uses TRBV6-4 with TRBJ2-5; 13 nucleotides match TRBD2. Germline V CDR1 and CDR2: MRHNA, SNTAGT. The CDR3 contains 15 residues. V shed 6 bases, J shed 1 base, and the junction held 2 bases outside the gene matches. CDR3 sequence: CASSRTSGSQETQYF. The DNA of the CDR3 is TGTGCCAGCAGCCGGACTAGCGGGAGCCAAGAGACCCAGTACTTC.

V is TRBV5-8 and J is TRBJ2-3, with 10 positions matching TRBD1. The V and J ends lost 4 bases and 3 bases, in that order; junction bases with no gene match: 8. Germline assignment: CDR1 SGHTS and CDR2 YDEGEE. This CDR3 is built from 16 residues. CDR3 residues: CASSRQGARRTDTQYF. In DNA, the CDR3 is TGTGCCAGCAGCAGACAGGGGGCCCGGAGGACAGATACGCAGTATTTT.

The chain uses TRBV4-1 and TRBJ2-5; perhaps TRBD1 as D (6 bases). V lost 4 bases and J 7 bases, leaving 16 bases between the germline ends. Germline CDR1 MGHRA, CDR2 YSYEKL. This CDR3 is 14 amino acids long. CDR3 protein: CASSPDRTVGTQYF. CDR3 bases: TGCGCCAGCAGCCCAGATCGGACAGTCGGGACCCAGTACTTC.